Each of the 30 T cell receptor beta chains below was sequenced from the same sample in a study of shared T cell receptors in the human thymus. The protocol was immunoSEQ multiplex PCR, while the TCRdb copy is restricted to in-frame clones and leaves out a portion. The sample yields about 540,000 clones, around 82% seen once. In addition, the sample was reused for a study of human thymus T cells.

The material sequenced was thymocytes. These receptors came from a boy in the first two years of life with a congenital heart defect.

The chain links TRBV28 to TRBJ2-7; 8 bases align to TRBD2. Trimming at V came to 5 bases and at J to 4 bases, leaving 4 bases not matched to a gene. The CDR3 is 13 residues long. The germline CDR1 and CDR2 sequences are MDHEN and SYDVKM. CDR3 in amino acids: CASSRLATYEQYF. The CDR3 nucleotides read TGTGCCAGCAGTCGACTAGCGACATACGAGCAGTACTTC. The variable domain in full, with the rest retrieved from reference TRBV28 and TRBJ2-7, is DVKVTQSSRYLVKRTGEKVFLECVQDMDHENMFWYRQDPGLGLRLIYFSYDVKMKEKGDIPEGYSVSREKKERFSLILESASTNQTSMYLCASSRLATYEQYFGPGTRLTVT.

V is TRBV5-1 and J is TRBJ2-1, with D perhaps matching TRBD2 (5 bases). CDR1 is SGHRS, CDR2 YFSETQ, per germline. V was pared by 8 bases and J by 1 base, with 13 bases between. The CDR3 consists of 14 residues. The CDR3: CASDKLDSYNEQFF. The CDR3 DNA reads as TGCGCCAGTGATAAACTAGATTCCTACAATGAGCAGTTCTTC.

The chain combines TRBV4-3 with TRBJ2-7, with 12 positions matching TRBD2. The CDR3 loop spans 15 amino acids. The germline V gene encodes CDR1 LGHNA and CDR2 YSLEER. Trimming cost V 4 bases and J 5 bases; bases outside gene matches: 6. The CDR3 here is CASSLTSGSENEQYF. The CDR3 coding sequence is TGCGCCAGCAGCCTGACTAGCGGGAGTGAGAACGAGCAGTACTTC.

This sequence joins TRBV27 and TRBJ2-1, with TRBD2 identical over 9 bases. Germline V gene lookup returns CDR1 MNHEY and CDR2 SMNVEV (reference sequence). CDR3 length equals 13 residues. Germline trimming cut 8 bases from V and 7 bases from J; bases unmatched to any gene: 6. The DNA of the CDR3 is TGTGCCAGCCGGGCGGGAGGGCCTAATGAGCAGTTCTTC. It is translated as CASRAGGPNEQFF.

The chain uses TRBV7-9 and TRBJ1-5; D is ambiguous. The V gene's germline CDR1 is SEHNR and CDR2 FQNEAQ (reference sequence). Trimming removed 5 bases from V and 3 bases from J, with 17 bases in between. The CDR3 has 16 residues. The CDR3 region is CASSPSVGQDNQPQHF. The CDR3 coding sequence is TGTGCCAGCAGCCCTAGCGTAGGTCAGGACAATCAGCCCCAGCATTTT.

This clone was seen only once. The chain has TRBV12-5 and TRBJ2-1; 13 bases are shared with TRBD2. This CDR3 spans 15 amino acids. Germline trimming cut 5 bases from V and 8 bases from J; bases unmatched to any gene: 6. CDR1 is LGHNT, CDR2 FRNRAP, per germline. This chain's CDR3 is CASGPRTSGSDEQFF. The CDR3 DNA reads as TGTGCTAGTGGTCCCCGGACTAGCGGGAGCGATGAGCAGTTCTTC.

The rearrangement uses TRBV25-1 and TRBJ2-7; the D is unclear. The CDR3 is 15 residues long. Trimming cost V 4 bases and J 0 bases, with 13 bases left between them. The germline V gene encodes CDR1 MGHDK and CDR2 SYGVNS. The CDR3 sequence is CASSVGTAVSYEQYF. The CDR3, as DNA: TGTGCCAGCAGTGTCGGAACAGCCGTCTCCTACGAGCAGTACTTC.

The chain has TRBV5-1 and TRBJ2-7; weak D call: TRBD1 (5 bases). The V end lost 4 bases, the J end lost 3 bases, and 8 bases lay between the germline ends. The CDR3 extends over 12 amino acids. Per the germline V gene, CDR1 is SGHRS and CDR2 is YFSETQ. DNA of the CDR3: TGCGCCAGCAGCACAGGTAGCTACGAGCAGTACTTC. Amino acid sequence: CASSTGSYEQYF.

The count of this clone is one. The CDR3 DNA reads TGTGCCAGCAGTTTGGGCGGGAGGGCGCGCGAGACCCAGTACTTC. Translating gives CASSLGGRARETQYF. The J gene is TRBJ2-5, the V gene TRBV27, with 9 bases matching TRBD2. The CDR3 spans 15 residues. The V gene end was trimmed by 3 bases and the J gene end by 5 bases; junction bases not matched to a gene: 7. Germline CDR1 MNHEY, CDR2 SMNVEV (reference sequence).

This clone was picked up one time. The chain is built from TRBV5-6 and TRBJ2-6, with D perhaps TRBD1 (6 bases). This CDR3 is built from 19 residues. The germline V and J ends were trimmed by 3 bases and 0 bases, with 19 bases remaining between them. CDR1 and CDR2 from the germline V gene are SGHDT and YYEEEE. CDR3 sequence: CASSWKQGPVSSGANVLTF. In nucleotides, the CDR3 is TGTGCCAGCAGCTGGAAACAGGGCCCCGTTAGCTCTGGGGCCAACGTCCTGACTTTC.

The chain uses TRBV12-5 and TRBJ2-7, with 7 bases lining up with TRBD2. Unmatched junction bases numbered 13, after V lost 5 bases and J lost 3 bases. The CDR3 has 16 amino acids. Looked up from germline, CDR1 is LGHNT and CDR2 is FRNRAP. CDR3 residues: CASGRGIGRDYYEQYF. CDR3 nucleotide sequence: TGTGCTAGTGGTCGAGGGATTGGCAGGGACTACTACGAGCAGTACTTC.

This sequence joins TRBV29-1 and TRBJ2-1; 10 nucleotides align to TRBD2. The CDR3 loop spans 17 amino acids. After removal of 2 bases from V and 1 base from J, the junction contained 8 bases not matched to a gene. Germline values: CDR1 SQVTM, CDR2 ANQGSEA. The CDR3 is CSVEIPPSGRSYNEQFF. CDR3 DNA sequence: TGCAGCGTTGAAATCCCTCCTAGCGGGAGATCCTACAATGAGCAGTTCTTC.

This clone occurred a few times. CDR3 in DNA: TGTGCCAGCAGCCGGGACTGCGGCGAGCAGTACTTC. This translates into CASSRDCGEQYF. The genes are TRBV14 and TRBJ2-7; a weak D match, TRBD2 (6 bases). The germline CDR1 and CDR2 sequences are SGHDN and FVKESK. CDR3 length equals 12 residues. The V end was cut by 4 bases, the J end by 6 bases, with 10 bases between.

The J gene is TRBJ2-2, the V gene TRBV4-1, with TRBD2 as a possible D gene (5 bases). V gave up 2 bases and J gave up 8 bases, with 15 bases separating them. The V gene's germline CDR1 is MGHRA and CDR2 YSYEKL. The CDR3 totals 15 residues. The CDR3 region is CASSQSRTGSGELFF. DNA of the CDR3: TGCGCCAGCAGCCAATCCCGGACTGGGTCTGGGGAGCTGTTTTTT.

The J gene is TRBJ2-3, the V gene TRBV30; 9 bases are a match to TRBD1. CDR1 and CDR2 (germline): GTSNPN, SVGIG (reference sequence). Trimming cost V 4 bases and J 3 bases; bases outside gene matches: 11. The CDR3 is 16 residues long. CDR3 loop: CAWTAFRTGATDTQYF. As DNA, the CDR3 is TGTGCCTGGACTGCCTTCAGGACAGGGGCGACAGATACGCAGTATTTT.

The chain uses TRBV6-4 and TRBJ2-1; 7 bases match TRBD2. Trimming at V came to 3 bases and at J to 5 bases, leaving 1 base not matched to a gene. The length of the CDR3 is 13 residues. Germline CDR1 and CDR2: MRHNA and SNTAGT. The CDR3 DNA follows: TGTGCCAGCAGTGAGGGGGGGGACAATGAGCAGTTCTTC. Encoded protein: CASSEGGDNEQFF.

The chain employs TRBV9 and TRBJ1-1; the D gene is possibly TRBD1 (5 bases). Germline lookup yields CDR1 SGDLS and CDR2 YYNGEE. V lost 0 bases, J lost 1 base, and 22 bases lay in between. This CDR3 comprises 19 residues. CDR3 region: CASSVEALFLRGGNTEAFF. The CDR3 DNA reads TGTGCCAGCAGCGTAGAGGCTCTCTTTCTACGGGGGGGGAACACTGAAGCTTTCTTT.

The chain couples TRBV5-5 to TRBJ2-2, with 7 bases lining up with TRBD2. This CDR3 contains 14 residues. Germline V lookup: CDR1 SGHKS, CDR2 YYEKEE (reference sequence). V lost 0 bases, J lost 6 bases, and 2 bases stayed unmatched. The CDR3 DNA reads as TGTGCCAGCAGCTTGGTGCGGGAGCCCGGGGAGCTGTTTTTT. Translated: CASSLVREPGELFF.

V is TRBV2 and J is TRBJ2-1; D unclear. The V end was cut by 4 bases, the J end by 8 bases, with 15 bases between. The CDR3 is made up of 14 amino acids. Germline V CDR1 and CDR2: SNHLY, FYNNEI. In DNA form, the CDR3 reads TGTGCCAGCAGTGTGAGGTACTATGGCGATGAGCAGTTCTTC. This encodes CASSVRYYGDEQFF.

CDR3 sequence (DNA): TGTGCCAGCAGCCAAATCGCGAGCTCCTACAATGAGCAGTTCTTC. Its translation is CASSQIASSYNEQFF. The chain carries TRBV4-2 and TRBJ2-1; D remains unclear. The CDR3 extends over 15 amino acids. CDR1 and CDR2 from the germline V gene are LGHNA and YNFKEQ. The V gene lost 2 bases and the J gene lost 0 bases, with 8 bases spanning the gap.

The J gene is TRBJ2-5, the V gene TRBV19, with a possible D match to TRBD2 (5 bases). Trimming shortened V by 8 bases and J by 0 bases, and 13 bases separated the two germline ends. The CDR3 consists of 14 residues. Germline CDR1 is LNHDA and CDR2 is SQIVND (reference sequence). The CDR3 coding sequence is TGTGCCAGTGGCCGAGGGCGGGACCAAGAGACCCAGTACTTC. It encodes CASGRGRDQETQYF.

This chain joins TRBV4-1 and TRBJ2-7; the match to TRBD1 covers 8 bases. CDR3 size: 15 residues. The germline gives CDR1 MGHRA, CDR2 YSYEKL. Trimming at V came to 4 bases and at J to 1 base, leaving 6 bases not matched to a gene. The chain's CDR3 is CASSPSGQGSYEQYF. In nucleotides, the CDR3 is TGCGCCAGCAGCCCAAGTGGACAGGGATCCTACGAGCAGTACTTC.

This clone has a single count. This sequence joins TRBV14 and TRBJ1-2; TRBD1 might be the D (6 bases). This CDR3 spans 14 amino acids. Germline assignment: CDR1 SGHDN and CDR2 FVKESK. V gave up 1 base and J gave up 7 bases, with 13 bases separating them. CDR3 region: CASSQGQGKAGYTF. CDR3 nucleotide sequence: TGTGCCAGCAGCCAAGGTCAGGGGAAGGCTGGCTACACCTTC.

This chain joins TRBV6-5 and TRBJ1-2, with 9 nucleotides matching TRBD1. Germline trimming cut 5 bases from V and 4 bases from J; bases unmatched to any gene: 5. CDR3 length: 14 amino acids. Germline assignment: CDR1 MNHEY and CDR2 SVGAGI. CDR3 nucleotide sequence: TGTGCCAGCAGTGACGGACAGGGGTTCTATGGCTACACCTTC. It yields the protein CASSDGQGFYGYTF.

V is TRBV7-3 and J is TRBJ1-3; 12 positions agree with TRBD1. V was pared by 5 bases and J by 4 bases, with 15 bases of the junction left unmatched. The CDR3 is made up of 19 amino acids. The V gene's germline CDR1 is SGHTA and CDR2 FQGTGA. Here the CDR3 DNA reads TGTGCCAGCAGCCATACGGGGGACAGGGGGCCGTTATCAGGAAACACCATATATTTT. This codes for CASSHTGDRGPLSGNTIYF.

The sample holds a few counts of this clone. The chain couples TRBV28 to TRBJ2-2, with 9 bases matching TRBD1. The CDR3 has 13 amino acids. V shed 8 bases, J shed 4 bases, and the junction held 2 bases outside the gene matches. Germline V gene sequence: CDR1 MDHEN, CDR2 SYDVKM. The CDR3 region is CASRDRATGELFF. CDR3 in DNA: TGTGCCAGCCGGGACAGGGCCACCGGGGAGCTGTTTTTT. Supplemented by reference TRBV28 and TRBJ2-2, the full variable domain reads DVKVTQSSRYLVKRTGEKVFLECVQDMDHENMFWYRQDPGLGLRLIYFSYDVKMKEKGDIPEGYSVSREKKERFSLILESASTNQTSMYLCASRDRATGELFFGEGSRLTVL.

The J gene is TRBJ2-5, the V gene TRBV5-1; D is possibly TRBD2 (6 bases). The CDR3 runs 19 residues. Trimming removed 2 bases at V and 5 bases at J, with 28 bases between. Germline loops: CDR1 SGHRS, CDR2 YFSETQ. DNA of the CDR3: TGCGCCAGCAGCTTCGCCCTTCGAGGCCAGGCGGGGCCTAGGGAGACCCAGTACTTC. Amino acids: CASSFALRGQAGPRETQYF. The variable domain in full, completed from reference TRBV5-1 and TRBJ2-5, reads KAGVTQTPRYLIKTRGQQVTLSCSPISGHRSVSWYQQTPGQGLQFLFEYFSETQRNKGNFPGRFSGRQFSNSRSEMNVSTLELGDSALYLCASSFALRGQAGPRETQYFGPGTRLLVL.

The chain combines TRBV5-6 with TRBJ1-1; the D is unclear. The CDR3 is 12 residues long. The germline V and J ends were trimmed by 0 bases and 5 bases, with 5 bases remaining between them. CDR1 is SGHDT and CDR2 is YYEEEE in the germline V gene. CDR3 DNA sequence: TGTGCCAGCAGCTTGGGTATAACTGAAGCTTTCTTT. Translating gives CASSLGITEAFF.

V usage is TRBV27 and J usage is TRBJ2-7; D perhaps matches TRBD2 (5 bases). V dropped 1 base and J dropped 2 bases, with 18 bases sitting between them. Germline lookup yields CDR1 MNHEY and CDR2 SMNVEV (reference sequence). The CDR3 covers 17 residues. In DNA form, the CDR3 reads TGTGCCAGCAGTTTATATCCGGATCCTAGCTTAACCTACGAGCAGTACTTC. Amino acids: CASSLYPDPSLTYEQYF.

The chain combines TRBV7-2 with TRBJ2-5, with D tentatively TRBD2 (6 bases). Germline CDR1 is SGHTA and CDR2 is FQGNSA. The CDR3 runs 15 residues. With 2 bases removed from V and 5 bases from J, the gap between germline ends came to 15 bases. CDR3 coding DNA: TGTGCCAGCAGCTTAAAGTTAGACGGGGGTGAGACCCAGTACTTC. Translation gives CASSLKLDGGETQYF. Drawing the rest from reference TRBV7-2 and TRBJ2-5, the complete variable domain is GAGVSQSPSNKVTEKGKDVELRCDPISGHTALYWYRQSLGQGLEFLIYFQGNSAPDKSGLPSDRFSAERTGGSVSTLTIQRTQQEDSAVYLCASSLKLDGGETQYFGPGTRLLVL.